These 16 T cell receptor beta chains share one sample of origin, sequenced in a study of T-cell reconstitution after alpha-beta-depleted transplantation in children (dated by TCRdb to about 2016). Receptor amplification or capture employed PCR. Sequencing used an Illumina HiSeq 2500. To normalize quantification of the TCRbeta repertoire, the TCR libraries were built with molecular barcoding that relied on unique molecular identifiers. TCRdb ran its own pipeline on the public reads, namely fastp trimming at Q25 and MiXCR clone calling, and kept in-frame beta chains. Every CDR3 protein is listed once, alongside the most common genes and DNA of its rows. Here the sample has about 640,000 distinct CDR3 sequences; roughly 17% occur a single time. The ten largest clones take up 1.1% of the sample. The specimen was PBMCs from the stem cell graft donor, collected from the stem cell graft. The source of these receptors is a human donor who donated a stem cell graft to a child with acute myeloid leukemia.

This chain links TRBV7-3 with TRBJ2-5; 7 nucleotides agree with TRBD1. The V segment lost 2 bases and the J segment 2 bases; nucleotides outside the gene matches: 8. CDR1 and CDR2 from the germline V gene are SGHTA and FQGTGA. The CDR3 contains 16 residues. DNA of the CDR3: TGTGCCAGCAGCTTATACGACAGGGATGGTCAAGAGACCCAGTACTTC. Protein: CASSLYDRDGQETQYF.

DNA for the CDR3: TGCAGTGCTAGAGATTTCGGGACTAGCGGGGCCTTAGAGACCCAGTACTTC. Residues: CSARDFGTSGALETQYF. This chain links TRBV20-1 with TRBJ2-5, with 13 bases aligning to TRBD2. Unmatched junction bases numbered 8, after V lost 0 bases and J lost 4 bases. CDR3 length: 17 residues. Germline CDR1 reads DFQATT; CDR2 reads SNEGSKA (reference sequence).

This clonotype was picked up a small number of times. V usage is TRBV10-3 and J usage is TRBJ2-3, with 11 bases lining up with TRBD2. The CDR3 spans 14 residues. V trimming: 8 bases; J trimming: 3 bases; junction bases outside the gene matches: 4. Germline values: CDR1 ENHRY, CDR2 SYGVKD. The CDR3 DNA follows: TGTGCCATCGGTCTAGCGGGGGGAACAGATACGCAGTATTTT. Its translation is CAIGLAGGTDTQYF.

The rearrangement links TRBV20-1 to TRBJ2-5; 8 bases align to TRBD1. This CDR3 has 13 amino acids. V dropped 5 bases and J dropped 5; count of bases not matched to a gene: 7. Germline loops: CDR1 DFQATT, CDR2 SNEGSKA (reference sequence). The CDR3 region is CSAPWTGTETQYF. For the CDR3, the DNA is TGCAGTGCTCCCTGGACAGGGACCGAGACCCAGTACTTC.

The chain couples TRBV20-1 to TRBJ2-2; D may match TRBD1 or TRBD2 (7 bases each). The CDR3 sequence is 16 residues long. Germline CDR1 DFQATT, CDR2 SNEGSKA (reference sequence). V was cut by 5 bases and J by 4 bases, with 20 bases left in between. CDR3 residues: CSAGVNRGGPTGELFF. CDR3 nucleotide sequence: TGCAGTGCTGGGGTCAACAGGGGAGGGCCCACCGGGGAGCTGTTTTTT.

This clonotype turned up a few times. The V gene is TRBV6-1, the J gene TRBJ2-7; maybe TRBD2 (6 bases). The CDR3 loop spans 13 amino acids. Deletions cut 6 bases from V and 1 base from J, with 10 bases between. Germline V gene lookup returns CDR1 MNHNS and CDR2 SASEGT. DNA of the CDR3: TGTGCCAGCAGCCATGGGACTTCCTACGAGCAGTACGTC. This encodes CASSHGTSYEQYV.

The rearrangement links TRBV20-1 to TRBJ2-5; 12 positions match TRBD1. Germline CDR1 DFQATT, CDR2 SNEGSKA (reference sequence). V shed 5 bases and J 4 bases; nucleotides not matched to a gene: 5. This CDR3 spans 14 amino acids. This CDR3 is CSAGTGGASETQYF. In nucleotides, the CDR3 is TGCAGTGCTGGGACAGGGGGCGCGTCAGAGACCCAGTACTTC.

To note about this clonotype: Just one base apart from a much larger clone, this may be a read error. This chain uses TRBV20-1 with TRBJ1-4, with TRBD1 as a possible D gene (6 bases). This CDR3 contains 16 residues. V was pared by 0 bases and J by 5 bases, with 16 bases between. Germline CDR1 and CDR2: DFQATT and SNEGSKA (reference sequence). The CDR3 sequence is CSAREGARRRNEKLFF. DNA of the CDR3: TGCAGTGCTAGAGAGGGGGCAAGGCGCAGGAATGAAAAACTGTTTTTT.

This sequence joins TRBV9 and TRBJ2-7, with D perhaps given as TRBD1 or TRBD2 (6 bases each). Germline V gene data show CDR1 as SGDLS and CDR2 as YYNGEE. Trimming removed 4 bases from V and 6 bases from J, with 14 bases in between. The CDR3 is 13 residues long. The CDR3 region is CASSPEGGGEQYF. CDR3 DNA: TGTGCCAGCAGCCCCGAGGGGGGCGGCGAGCAGTACTTC.

This clonotype was observed at least ten times. The CDR3 spells CSARAAASTGELFF. CDR3 nucleotide sequence: TGCAGTGCTAGAGCGGCGGCGAGCACCGGGGAGCTGTTTTTT. This chain joins TRBV20-1 and TRBJ2-2; D is uncertain. Germline assignment: CDR1 DFQATT and CDR2 SNEGSKA (reference sequence). V shed 1 base and J shed 4 bases, with 10 bases lying between them. This CDR3 has 14 amino acids.

This clonotype has only a few counts. V is TRBV4-3 and J is TRBJ1-6; possibly TRBD1 for D (5 bases). The CDR3 covers 16 residues. Trimming removed 4 bases at V and 7 bases at J, with 17 bases between. The germline CDR1 and CDR2 sequences are LGHNA and YSLEER. The CDR3 DNA sequence: TGCGCCAGCAGCCGGATTTGGGGAGGGGACAATTCACCCCTCCACTTT. Encoded protein: CASSRIWGGDNSPLHF.

This clonotype showed up many times. The chain uses TRBV12-3 or TRBV12-4 and TRBJ1-5; D gene unclear. Between the trimmed V and J ends, which lost 6 bases and 0 bases, there was a span of 9 bases. The CDR3 length is 14 residues. The CDR3 sequence is CASRSQVSNQPQHF. Here the CDR3 DNA reads TGTGCCAGCAGGAGTCAGGTTAGCAATCAGCCCCAGCATTTT.

This clonotype was picked up many times. The chain is built from TRBV20-1 and TRBJ2-7, with TRBD1 matching 8 bases. The trim removed 6 bases at V and 2 bases at J, leaving 6 bases unmatched. The CDR3 covers 13 residues. CDR1 is DFQATT and CDR2 is SNEGSKA in the germline V gene (reference sequence). The DNA for the CDR3 is TGCAGTGCCCGAGAGGGACAGGCCTACGAGCAGTACTTC. Encoded protein: CSAREGQAYEQYF.

The rearrangement links TRBV12-3 or TRBV12-4 to TRBJ2-7; 10 bases agree with TRBD1. CDR3 length equals 15 residues. V trimming: 2 bases; J trimming: 7 bases; junction bases outside the gene matches: 8. The CDR3 is CASSLSDRGFGEQYF. Here the CDR3 DNA reads TGTGCCAGCAGTTTATCGGACAGGGGGTTCGGGGAGCAGTACTTC.

This clonotype was detected ten times or more. The rearrangement uses TRBV15 and TRBJ1-2; D not certain. The CDR3 is made up of 14 amino acids. CDR1 is LNHNV and CDR2 is YYDKDF in the germline V gene (reference sequence). V lost 2 bases and J 1 base, leaving 8 bases between the germline ends. In DNA, the CDR3 is TGTGCCACCAGCAGAAAGTCAAGTAACTATGGCTACACCTTC. Translation: CATSRKSSNYGYTF.

This clonotype has only a few counts. The rearrangement links TRBV5-8 to TRBJ2-1, with a weak D call TRBD2 (6 bases). CDR1 is SGHTS and CDR2 is YDEGEE in the germline V gene. This CDR3 has 15 amino acids. Trimming shortened V by 9 bases and J by 0 bases, and 16 bases separated the two germline ends. The CDR3 region is CATLRGGSSYNEQFF. The CDR3 DNA sequence: TGTGCCACACTACGCGGAGGGAGCTCCTACAATGAGCAGTTCTTC.